This T cell receptor (beta chain) is from a study of blood T cell repertoires in COVID-19. This table comes from immunoSEQ multiplex PCR, and its TCRdb copy is limited to in-frame clones, with some not included. The sample has 150,000 or so clones, under 85% seen once. Those enrolled, adults aged roughly 18 to 90 years, came from around 24 US areas. Sequenced material: PBMCs or T cells enriched from blood (not recorded which). The source of this sequence is a man in his fifties or sixties who had recovered from COVID-19.

For the CDR3, the DNA is TGTGCCAGCGGGTCGGGGGGCAATCAGCCCCAGCATTTT. It encodes CASGSGGNQPQHF. The chain is built from TRBV2 and TRBJ1-5, with D possibly TRBD1 on 5 matching bases. Germline assignment: CDR1 SNHLY and CDR2 FYNNEI. The CDR3 runs to 13 residues. Trimming took off 8 bases at V and 2 bases at J, with 10 bases between the two ends.